This T cell receptor beta chain appears in the sequencing data of a study of blood T cell repertoires in COVID-19. TCRdb keeps only in-frame clones here, not all; method: immunoSEQ multiplex PCR. The sample contains about 190,000 clones, about four fifths of which appear only once. The germline V gene has CDR1 KGHSH and CDR2 LQKENI. The CDR3 has 15 amino acids. V dropped 4 bases and J dropped 0 bases, with 12 bases sitting between them. The source is a man in his sixties with acute or convalescent COVID-19. The chain carries TRBV18 and TRBJ1-2, with D perhaps TRBD1 (6 bases). What was sequenced was peripheral blood. The DNA for the CDR3 is TGTGCCAGCTCACACCCGGACAGAGCTAACTATGGCTACACCTTC. Its protein product is CASSHPDRANYGYTF.